A selection of T cell receptor beta chains follows, all from one sample in a study of regulatory dendritic cells for organ transplantation. Method: immunoSEQ multiplex PCR; TCRdb's copy keeps in-frame clones and lacks some. The sample yields about 29,000 clones, 75% to 80% seen once. The sample was memory CD4+ T cells from blood. Source of these receptors: a human donor in good health. The CDR3 runs from the conserved cysteine through the conserved F or W. A D gene is named only where the DNA matches it firmly. Size is stated for part of the rows, as once, few or many counts, or as a class when the clone is expanded.

clone_size: -; d_call: -; j_call: TRBJ2-6; cdr3_length: 17; v_call: TRBV4-1; cdr3_aa: CASSQDFSLGGANVLTF; cdr3_nt: TGCGCCAGCAGCCAAGACTTCTCTTTGGGCGGGGCCAACGTCCTGACTTTC
clone_size: -; d_call: -; j_call: TRBJ1-1; cdr3_length: 13; v_call: TRBV2; cdr3_aa: CASSRDMNTEAFF; cdr3_nt: TGTGCCAGCAGCCGGGACATGAACACTGAAGCTTTCTTT
clone_size: -; d_call: -; j_call: TRBJ2-2; cdr3_length: 14; v_call: TRBV6-5; cdr3_aa: CASTWRPQTGELFF; cdr3_nt: TGTGCCAGCACTTGGAGGCCACAAACCGGGGAGCTGTTTTTT
clone_size: -; d_call: -; j_call: TRBJ2-5; cdr3_length: 13; v_call: TRBV10-3; cdr3_aa: CAISGEQQETQYF; cdr3_nt: TGTGCCATCAGCGGGGAACAGCAAGAGACCCAGTACTTC
clone_size: -; d_call: -; j_call: TRBJ1-3; cdr3_length: 16; v_call: TRBV4-3; cdr3_aa: CASSPAGLGSGNTIYF; cdr3_nt: TGCGCCAGCAGCCCAGCGGGGCTGGGCTCGGGAAACACCATATATTTT
clone_size: -; d_call: TRBD1; j_call: TRBJ1-2; cdr3_length: 14; v_call: TRBV6-5; cdr3_aa: CASSYFGQGAGYTF; cdr3_nt: TGTGCCAGCAGTTACTTCGGACAGGGCGCAGGCTACACCTTC
clone_size: once; d_call: -; j_call: TRBJ2-1; cdr3_length: 13; v_call: TRBV9; cdr3_aa: CASSRDLYNEQFF; cdr3_nt: TGTGCCAGCAGCCGGGACCTTTACAATGAGCAGTTCTTC
clone_size: once; d_call: -; j_call: TRBJ1-1; cdr3_length: 13; v_call: TRBV7-6; cdr3_aa: CASSRQENTEAFF; cdr3_nt: TGTGCCAGCAGCAGACAGGAGAACACTGAAGCTTTCTTT
clone_size: few; d_call: -; j_call: TRBJ1-1; cdr3_length: 11; v_call: TRBV28; cdr3_aa: CASSTGSGAFF; cdr3_nt: TGTGCCAGCAGTACAGGTAGTGGAGCTTTCTTT
clone_size: -; d_call: -; j_call: TRBJ2-1; cdr3_length: 13; v_call: TRBV9; cdr3_aa: CASSVGVFNEQFF; cdr3_nt: TGTGCCAGCAGCGTAGGCGTCTTCAATGAGCAGTTCTTC
clone_size: -; d_call: -; j_call: TRBJ1-1; cdr3_length: 16; v_call: TRBV5-7; cdr3_aa: CASSSSHGGGNTEAFF; cdr3_nt: TGTGCCAGCAGCTCATCCCACGGGGGGGGGAACACTGAAGCTTTCTTT
clone_size: -; d_call: -; j_call: TRBJ1-1; cdr3_length: 13; v_call: TRBV6-5; cdr3_aa: CASSRQRATEAFF; cdr3_nt: TGTGCCAGCAGTAGGCAGCGGGCCACTGAAGCTTTCTTT
clone_size: -; d_call: -; j_call: TRBJ2-7; cdr3_length: 12; v_call: TRBV6-6; cdr3_aa: CASESGQGGQYF; cdr3_nt: TGTGCCAGCGAATCCGGGCAGGGCGGGCAGTACTTC
clone_size: -; d_call: TRBD1; j_call: TRBJ2-3; cdr3_length: 14; v_call: TRBV7-9; cdr3_aa: CASSSGQSTDTQYF; cdr3_nt: TGTGCCAGCAGCTCGGGACAGAGCACAGATACGCAGTATTTT
clone_size: -; d_call: TRBD2; j_call: TRBJ2-7; cdr3_length: 17; v_call: TRBV25-1; cdr3_aa: CASSELPYRPSGLEQYF; cdr3_nt: TGTGCCAGCAGTGAATTACCTTATCGTCCTAGCGGCCTGGAGCAGTACTTC